This T cell receptor (beta chain) originates from a study of Graves' ophthalmopathy and Graves' hyperthyroidism. Overall study context: Ahead of any treatment, peripheral blood was obtained at the initial diagnosis. Points from the study as a whole: Most thyroid clonotypes expanded beyond 0.001 frequency were also found in blood.

V dropped 9 bases and J dropped 6; count of bases not matched to a gene: 13. This CDR3 region has 14 residues. Germline assignment: CDR1 MNHNS and CDR2 SASEGT. Using RNA transcripts, the TCR beta CDR3 regions were amplified. First-round RT-PCR employed HTBI primers, with a second-round multiplex PCR after it. Using its own MiXCR run on the multiplex PCR reads, TCRdb lists one record per CDR3 protein. The sample lists 450,000 or so distinct CDR3 sequences, approximately 15% occurring once. With regard to this clonotype: Its antigen is not known.

Input material: blood. The TCR was taken from a woman under 40 with Graves' ophthalmopathy. This chain uses TRBV6-1 with TRBJ2-7; 8 bases fit TRBD1. The CDR3 region has the DNA TGTGCCAGTAGTCCGGGACAGGTCAACGCCGAGCAGTACTTC. Its protein is CASSPGQVNAEQYF.